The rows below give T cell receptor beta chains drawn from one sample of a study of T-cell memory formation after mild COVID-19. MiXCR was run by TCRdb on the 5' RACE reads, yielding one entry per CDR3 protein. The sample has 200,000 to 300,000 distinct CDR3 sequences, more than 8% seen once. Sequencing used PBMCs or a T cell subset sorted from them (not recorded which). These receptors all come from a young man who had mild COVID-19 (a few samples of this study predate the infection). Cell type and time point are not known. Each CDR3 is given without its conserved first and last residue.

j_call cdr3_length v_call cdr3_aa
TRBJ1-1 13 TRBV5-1 ASKFGAESGTEAF
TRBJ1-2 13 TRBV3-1 ASSLRQGPNYGYT
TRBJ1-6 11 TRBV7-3 ASSLRQRSPLH
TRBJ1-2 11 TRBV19 ASVRAGNRPYT
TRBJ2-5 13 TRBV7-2 ASSLVVAGQETQY
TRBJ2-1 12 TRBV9 ASSVAPGVDEQF
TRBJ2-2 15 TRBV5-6 ASGDSGGPANTGELF
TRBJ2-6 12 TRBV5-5 ATADRSGANVLT
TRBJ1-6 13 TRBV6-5 ASSYSGTGDSPLH
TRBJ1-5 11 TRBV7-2 ASSFTRNQPQH
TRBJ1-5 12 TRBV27 ASSLGGTNQPQH
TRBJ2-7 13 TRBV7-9 ASSLGIQGSYEQY
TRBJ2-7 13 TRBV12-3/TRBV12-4 ASSPLTSGGLGQY
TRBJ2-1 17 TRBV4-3 ASSLPGLAGGLGLSEQF
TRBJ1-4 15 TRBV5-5 ASSATGPHTPNEKLF
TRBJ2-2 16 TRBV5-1 ASSPGTSGGPNTGELF
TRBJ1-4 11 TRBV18 ASQLDRAEKLF
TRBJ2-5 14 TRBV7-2 ASSLGVNSGGAAQY
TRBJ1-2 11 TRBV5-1 ASSLEQGDGYT
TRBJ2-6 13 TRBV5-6 ASSLGLSGANVLT
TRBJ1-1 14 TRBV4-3 ASSQDPGRLGTEAF
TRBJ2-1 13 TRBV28 ASRFRLAGYNEQF
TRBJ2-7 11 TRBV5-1 ASSETQNYEQY
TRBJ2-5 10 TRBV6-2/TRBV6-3 ASSYPGETQY
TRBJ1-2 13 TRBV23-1 ASSQSRAGEGGYT
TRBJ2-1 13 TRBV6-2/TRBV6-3 ASSRGVHSYNEQF
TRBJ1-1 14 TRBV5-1 ASSLRPIAVNTEAF
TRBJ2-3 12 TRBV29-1 SVVSGRSTDTQY
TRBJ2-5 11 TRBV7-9 ASRPPGEETQY
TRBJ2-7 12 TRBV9 ASSEAGASYEQY
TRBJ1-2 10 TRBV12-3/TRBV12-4 ASTSLGDGYT
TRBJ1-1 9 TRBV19 ASQMNTEAF
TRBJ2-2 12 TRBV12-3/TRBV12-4 ASSLTPNTGELF
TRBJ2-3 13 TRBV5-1 ASSLGRGGRDTQY
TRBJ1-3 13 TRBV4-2 ASSQERGAGNTIY
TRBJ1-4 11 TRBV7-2 ASSKEANEKLF
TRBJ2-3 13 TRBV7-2 ASSLAAGGTDTQY
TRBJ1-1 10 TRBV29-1 SVTGGYTEAF
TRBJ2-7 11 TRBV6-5 ASSYRTNYEQY
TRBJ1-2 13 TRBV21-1 ASSKGKRGGYGYT
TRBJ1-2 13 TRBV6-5 ASSPQGLANYGYT
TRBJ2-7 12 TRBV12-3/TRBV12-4 ASSPQGASVEQY
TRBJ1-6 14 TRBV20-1 SAADSLSSYNSPLH
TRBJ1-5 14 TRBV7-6 ASSLRGHRSNQPQH
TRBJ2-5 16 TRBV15 ATSNTLAGGHFGETQY
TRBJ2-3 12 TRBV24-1 ATSDTPGGDTQY
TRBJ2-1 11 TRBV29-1 SVPRDTSGEQF
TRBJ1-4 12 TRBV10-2 ASSPPGPNEKLF